Listed here is a single T cell receptor (beta chain). This clonotype was seen at least ten times. Its antigen has not been determined. The input lacks base qualities; no much larger clone sits a single base away. This entry is derived from a study of T cells in Graves' hyperthyroidism and ophthalmopathy (dated by TCRdb to between 2019 and 2020). For context, the study as a whole: Peripheral blood was sampled at the time of initial diagnosis, prior to any treatment. In about six Graves' hyperthyroidism patients, the study also compared T-cell repertoires from thyroid tissue with T-cell repertoires from blood. After blood sampling, hyperthyroidism patients were treated with methimazole at a starting dose of 30 mg daily, and ophthalmopathy patients were treated with high-dose intravenous methylprednisolone. A discovery cohort of approximately 97 patients, roughly 40 with Graves' ophthalmopathy and 55 to 65 with stable Graves' hyperthyroidism, was used to find distinguishing TCR V-J signatures. The roughly 90 discovery patients were divided at random into training and test sets in a 7:3 ratio. Prospective prediction of ophthalmopathy was tested in an independent validation cohort of 18 to 20 hyperthyroidism patients and around 16 patients who later progressed to ophthalmopathy. The paper describes TCR Vbeta CDR3 sequencing of around 140 peripheral blood samples, made up of about 40 ophthalmopathy patients, more than 70 hyperthyroidism patients and 17 progressor patients. What the authors observed across the whole study: No statistical method was used to set the sample size in advance, and investigators knew the group allocation. Most expanded thyroid clonotypes (frequency above 0.001) were also detected in blood, a finding suggesting that blood repertoires may reflect thyroid immune responses. In validation, the model predicted progression to ophthalmopathy a median of around 6.5 months before onset, with roughly 70% sensitivity and around 76% specificity. A 13 V-J signature model separated ophthalmopathy from stable hyperthyroidism, with nearly 90% sensitivity and 81.08% specificity in cross-validation and 80%/75% in testing.

Graves' hyperthyroidism was defined as stable when no progression to ophthalmopathy occurred over 18 months of follow-up. Hyperthyroidism patients were newly diagnosed, with disease duration under 2 months, and aged 18 to 65 years. The study excluded patients with uncontrolled infections, other autoimmune diseases, pregnancy or lactation. Diagnoses were based on clinical symptoms, serum thyroxine and TRAb, thyroid ultrasound and orbital computed tomography. PBMCs were isolated from more than 9 ml of fresh peripheral blood by Ficoll-Paque density gradient centrifugation. Total RNA was extracted with Trizol reagent, and quality was checked on an Agilent 2100 Bioanalyzer. Amplification of TCR beta CDR3 regions was carried out from RNA transcripts. For the first round of RT-PCR on the TCR CDR3, the HTBI primer set was used together with the Qiagen OneStep RT-PCR kit. The libraries were constructed in a second round of multiplex PCR and then size-selected and purified. Paired-end sequencing of the libraries was performed with 100 bp reads on an Illumina HiSeq2000. The study's processing was this. SOAPnuke was used to process the raw data, with reads discarded if the reads contained adapters or uncalled bases, had a mean Phred below 15, or lacked an exact constant-primer or identifier match. High-quality paired reads were merged using COPE v1.2.5, and each unique nucleotide sequence was defined as a clonotype. Clonotypes were aligned to IMGT TRBV, TRBD and TRBJ reference segments using MiTCR v1.1. Only V-J combinations with frequency above 0.0001, covering 99.2% of repertoires, were analysed. A TCS score was defined as the ratio between F50 (clonal expansion) and ExV (chaos), using BLOSUM62-based TCRdist between CDR3 peptides within each V-J. Welch's t-statistics and random forest reduced 450 to 600 V-J features to 13, which were used in a naive Bayes classifier (R e1071). TCRdb reanalyzed the raw reads on its own, using fastp at Q25 for trimming and MiXCR for clone calling, and kept in-frame beta chains. Entries are consolidated by CDR3 protein sequence, retaining the most common genes and DNA. These V and J calls originate from TCRdb's pipeline instead of the authors' own analysis. The sample table records a few hundred thousand distinct CDR3 sequences; around a sixth of these occur just once. The top ten constitute around 7.8% of the sample.

The CDR3 holds 19 amino acids from the cysteine to the phenylalanine. Here the CDR3 DNA is all that survives: 57 bases in frame from base 1. Relative to germline, V is missing 5 bases and J is missing 0 bases, with 9 bases of the junction outside any gene match. From the germline V gene (reference sequence), CDR1 is SEHNR and CDR2 is FQNEAQ. The sequenced sample consisted of blood. The chain was built from TRBV7-9 and TRBJ2-1, and TRBD2 matches 14 of the central bases. This clonotype originated in a woman in her 30s with Graves' hyperthyroidism. The CDR3 protein is CASSPGLAGVTSSYNEQFF. At the DNA level, the sequence is TGTGCCAGCAGCCCGGGACTAGCGGGGGTAACCAGCTCCTACAATGAGCAGTTCTTC. Extended through the reference TRBV7-9 and TRBJ2-1 proteins, this CDR3 yields the full variable domain: DTGVSQNPRHKITKRGQNVTFRCDPISEHNRLYWYRQTLGQGPEFLTYFQNEAQLEKSRLLSDRFSAERPKGSFSTLEIQRTEQGDSAMYLCASSPGLAGVTSSYNEQFFGPGTRLTVL.